This TCR beta chain was obtained from a study of T cell repertoires in cytomegalovirus infection. Overall study context: From public TCR beta signatures came an indication of both CMV infection and matching HLA type. Study-wide results and caveats: HLA-C-restricted CMV-specific TCR beta clonotypes were dominant in the ex vivo response. Public TCR beta family frequency separated CMV-and-HLA carriers, including in an independent cohort.

TCRdb fed the reads into MiXCR, producing one record per CDR3 protein. The data show around 230,000 distinct CDR3 sequences, around 6.6% seen once. In this sample, this clonotype turned up many times. Its antigen is unknown. The CDR3 totals 15 residues. V lost 1 base to trimming and J lost 1 base; unmatched junction nucleotides: 3. From germline, CDR1 is SGHNT and CDR2 YENEEA. The chain joins TRBV11-3 to TRBJ2-5; 7 bases agree with TRBD1. Sequencing was done on a sample of PBMCs. The TCR sequence derives from a human donor in good health (CMV status not recorded). Some clones in this sample may be carry-over from other donors' samples. The CDR3 region is CASSLGQGPQETQYF. The CDR3 coding sequence is TGTGCCAGCAGCTTAGGACAGGGACCCCAAGAGACCCAGTACTTC.